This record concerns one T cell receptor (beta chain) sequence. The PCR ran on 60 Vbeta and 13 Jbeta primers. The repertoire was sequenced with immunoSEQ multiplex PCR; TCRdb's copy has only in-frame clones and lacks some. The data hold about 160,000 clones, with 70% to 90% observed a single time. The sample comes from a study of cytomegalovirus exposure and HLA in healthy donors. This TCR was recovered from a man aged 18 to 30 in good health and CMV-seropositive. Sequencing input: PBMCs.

CDR3 in amino acids: CASSLPEGLAVSSYEQYF. The CDR3 nucleotides read TGTGCCAGCAGCTTACCCGAGGGACTAGCGGTTTCCTCCTACGAGCAGTACTTC. The rearrangement uses TRBV13 and TRBJ2-7, with TRBD2 identical over 11 bases. V lost 2 bases to trimming and J lost 0 bases; unmatched junction nucleotides: 9. The CDR3 is 18 amino acids. CDR1 PRHDT and CDR2 FYEKMQ come from the germline V gene (reference sequence).